These T cell receptor beta chains were read from a single sample in a study of shared clonotypes between healthy human individuals. Only in-frame clones appear in the TCRdb table, and some are missing; sequencing was by immunoSEQ multiplex PCR. The data hold over a million clones, with about 96% observed a single time. The source material was naive CD4+ T cells sorted from blood. Receptor source: a man aged 25-45 years in good health. Both conserved end residues are part of each CDR3. A D gene is named only where the DNA matches it firmly. The size entry is marked missing in some rows and otherwise reads once, few, many or a size class.

j_gene: TRBJ1-5; d_gene: TRBD1; v_gene: TRBV28; abundance: -; CDR3aa: CASCIWDSFNQPQHF; CDR3nt: TGTGCCAGCTGCATCTGGGACAGCTTCAATCAGCCCCAGCATTTT
j_gene: TRBJ2-7; d_gene: TRBD1; v_gene: TRBV6-5; abundance: -; CDR3aa: CASSLTGEWQYF; CDR3nt: TGTGCCAGCAGCTTAACAGGGGAATGGCAGTACTTC
j_gene: TRBJ2-7; d_gene: TRBD1; v_gene: TRBV27; abundance: once; CDR3aa: CASSLWELPGQGNEQYF; CDR3nt: TGTGCCAGCAGTTTATGGGAATTGCCGGGACAGGGTAACGAGCAGTACTTC
j_gene: TRBJ2-5; d_gene: TRBD2; v_gene: TRBV18; abundance: -; CDR3aa: CASSPITSGQETQYF; CDR3nt: TGTGCCAGCTCTCCAATTACTAGCGGGCAAGAGACCCAGTACTTC
j_gene: TRBJ1-1; d_gene: -; v_gene: TRBV14; abundance: -; CDR3aa: CASSPRARNTEAFF; CDR3nt: TGTGCCAGCAGCCCCCGAGCGAGGAACACTGAAGCTTTCTTT
j_gene: TRBJ1-3; d_gene: TRBD1; v_gene: TRBV5-6; abundance: -; CDR3aa: CASSTDRGLHTIYF; CDR3nt: TGTGCCAGCAGCACCGACAGGGGGTTGCACACCATATATTTT
j_gene: TRBJ2-6; d_gene: -; v_gene: TRBV28; abundance: -; CDR3aa: CASSQQTSPGANVLTF; CDR3nt: TGTGCCAGCAGTCAACAGACCTCCCCTGGGGCCAACGTCCTGACTTTC
j_gene: TRBJ2-3; d_gene: TRBD1; v_gene: TRBV7-3; abundance: once; CDR3aa: CASSLGQSTDTQYF; CDR3nt: TGTGCCAGCAGCCTGGGACAGAGCACAGATACGCAGTATTTT
j_gene: TRBJ2-5; d_gene: -; v_gene: TRBV25-1; abundance: -; CDR3aa: CASRQRGHREETQYF; CDR3nt: TGTGCCAGCAGACAAAGGGGGCACCGGGAGGAGACCCAGTACTTC
j_gene: TRBJ1-2; d_gene: TRBD1; v_gene: TRBV28; abundance: few; CDR3aa: CAIGKGQRYGYTF; CDR3nt: TGTGCCATCGGGAAGGGACAGCGGTATGGCTACACCTTC
j_gene: TRBJ2-1; d_gene: TRBD2; v_gene: TRBV7-3; abundance: -; CDR3aa: CASSFGSGRREQFF; CDR3nt: TGTGCCAGCAGCTTTGGTAGCGGGAGGAGGGAGCAGTTCTTC
j_gene: TRBJ2-7; d_gene: -; v_gene: TRBV6-6; abundance: once; CDR3aa: CASSPEYEQYF; CDR3nt: TGTGCCAGCAGTCCTGAGTACGAGCAGTACTTC
j_gene: TRBJ1-4; d_gene: TRBD1; v_gene: TRBV30; abundance: -; CDR3aa: CAWSGQGSEEKLFF; CDR3nt: TGTGCCTGGAGTGGACAGGGGTCGGAAGAAAAACTGTTTTTT
j_gene: TRBJ1-1; d_gene: -; v_gene: TRBV15; abundance: -; CDR3aa: CATSRVAHFVDFF; CDR3nt: TGTGCCACCAGCAGAGTGGCTCATTTTGTGGATTTCTTT
j_gene: TRBJ2-3; d_gene: TRBD1; v_gene: TRBV13; abundance: -; CDR3aa: CASSSTQGADTDTQYF; CDR3nt: TGTGCCAGCAGCTCCACACAGGGGGCTGACACAGATACGCAGTATTTT
j_gene: TRBJ1-5; d_gene: TRBD1; v_gene: TRBV18; abundance: few; CDR3aa: CASSLGQDSNQPQHF; CDR3nt: TGTGCCAGCTCACTCGGACAGGATAGCAATCAGCCCCAGCATTTT
j_gene: TRBJ2-1; d_gene: TRBD2; v_gene: TRBV28; abundance: -; CDR3aa: CASSSLAGPSYNEQFF; CDR3nt: TGTGCCAGCAGTTCTCTAGCGGGACCCTCCTACAATGAGCAGTTCTTC
j_gene: TRBJ1-1; d_gene: TRBD1; v_gene: TRBV10-2; abundance: -; CDR3aa: CASRTATGRGTEAFF; CDR3nt: TGCGCCAGCAGAACAGCGACAGGGCGAGGCACTGAAGCTTTCTTT
j_gene: TRBJ2-7; d_gene: TRBD2; v_gene: TRBV27; abundance: -; CDR3aa: CASSLKRVAGTYEQYF; CDR3nt: TGTGCCAGCAGTTTAAAGCGAGTAGCGGGAACCTACGAGCAGTACTTC
j_gene: TRBJ1-3; d_gene: -; v_gene: TRBV18; abundance: -; CDR3aa: CASSPGPSGNTIYF; CDR3nt: TGTGCCAGCTCACCGGGCCCCTCTGGAAACACCATATATTTT
j_gene: TRBJ2-1; d_gene: TRBD2; v_gene: TRBV5-1; abundance: -; CDR3aa: CASSLAPASGWVF; CDR3nt: TGCGCCAGCAGCTTGGCCCCGGCTAGCGGGTGGGTCTTC
j_gene: TRBJ2-1; d_gene: TRBD2; v_gene: TRBV7-9; abundance: once; CDR3aa: CASTSKAASGYYNEQLF; CDR3nt: TGTGCCAGCACTTCGAAAGCGGCTAGCGGGTACTACAATGAGCAGCTCTTC
j_gene: TRBJ2-2; d_gene: -; v_gene: TRBV28; abundance: -; CDR3aa: CASSLLEGLNTGELFF; CDR3nt: TGTGCCAGCAGCCTCTTGGAGGGCCTCAACACCGGGGAGCTGTTTTTT
j_gene: TRBJ2-2; d_gene: -; v_gene: TRBV19; abundance: -; CDR3aa: CASSIELRTGELFF; CDR3nt: TGTGCCAGTAGTATAGAACTGAGGACCGGGGAGCTGTTTTTT
j_gene: TRBJ2-1; d_gene: TRBD1; v_gene: TRBV5-1; abundance: -; CDR3aa: CASSLGQGNQNEQFF; CDR3nt: TGCGCCAGCAGCTTAGGACAGGGAAATCAGAATGAGCAGTTCTTC
j_gene: TRBJ1-1; d_gene: TRBD1; v_gene: TRBV5-5; abundance: -; CDR3aa: CASSLARQGRTEAFF; CDR3nt: TGTGCCAGCAGCTTGGCCAGACAGGGGCGAACTGAAGCTTTCTTT
j_gene: TRBJ2-1; d_gene: -; v_gene: TRBV18; abundance: -; CDR3aa: CASSPSVNEQFF; CDR3nt: TGTGCCAGCTCACCATCGGTCAATGAGCAGTTCTTC
j_gene: TRBJ2-1; d_gene: TRBD2; v_gene: TRBV9; abundance: -; CDR3aa: CASSGGAGGVNEQFF; CDR3nt: TGTGCCAGCAGCGGGGGAGCGGGAGGGGTCAATGAGCAGTTCTTC
j_gene: TRBJ2-7; d_gene: -; v_gene: TRBV5-1; abundance: -; CDR3aa: CASSLSPSSSYEQYF; CDR3nt: TGCGCCAGCAGCTTGAGTCCAAGTAGCTCCTACGAGCAGTACTTC
j_gene: TRBJ1-5; d_gene: -; v_gene: TRBV11-1; abundance: -; CDR3aa: CASSLRENQPQHF; CDR3nt: TGTGCCAGCAGCTTGCGTGAGAATCAGCCCCAGCATTTT
j_gene: TRBJ2-3; d_gene: TRBD2; v_gene: TRBV28; abundance: -; CDR3aa: CASRSTSGSTDTQYF; CDR3nt: TGTGCCAGCAGATCGACTAGCGGGAGCACAGATACGCAGTATTTT
j_gene: TRBJ1-1; d_gene: -; v_gene: TRBV5-1; abundance: once; CDR3aa: CASSSGYRNTEAFF; CDR3nt: TGCGCCAGCAGCTCTGGCTACAGGAACACTGAAGCTTTCTTT